Here is one T cell receptor (beta chain) with its context. Assay: immunoSEQ multiplex PCR; the TCRdb copy retains only in-frame clones and omits some. Among around 100,000 clones listed, nearly 90% were seen once. The data belong to a study of T cell responses to AZD1222 COVID-19 vaccine. With 1 base removed from V and 5 bases from J, the gap between germline ends came to 9 bases. The CDR3 is 15 amino acids. Germline V gives CDR1 MDHEN, CDR2 SYDVKM. The clonotype was recovered from an adult who received the AZD1222 COVID-19 vaccine. Material: peripheral blood, obtained 28 days after the second AZD1222 dose. J is TRBJ1-6 and V is TRBV28; the D is unclear. The CDR3: CASSLYGNNNSPLHF. The CDR3 DNA follows: TGTGCCAGCAGTTTATACGGCAATAATAATTCACCCCTCCACTTT.